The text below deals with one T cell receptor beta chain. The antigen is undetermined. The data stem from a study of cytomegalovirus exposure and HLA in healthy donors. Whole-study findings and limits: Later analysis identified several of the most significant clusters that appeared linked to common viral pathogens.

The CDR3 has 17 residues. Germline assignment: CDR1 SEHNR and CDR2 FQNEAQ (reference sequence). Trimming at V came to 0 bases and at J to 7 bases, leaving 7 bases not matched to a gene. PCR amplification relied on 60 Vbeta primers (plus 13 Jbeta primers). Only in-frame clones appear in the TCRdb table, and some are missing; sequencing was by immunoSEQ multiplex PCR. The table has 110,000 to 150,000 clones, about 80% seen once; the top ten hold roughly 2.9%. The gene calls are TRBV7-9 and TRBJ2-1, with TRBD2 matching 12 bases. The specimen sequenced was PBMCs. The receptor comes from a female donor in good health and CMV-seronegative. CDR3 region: CASSLAPLAGGHNEQFF. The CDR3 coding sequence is TGTGCCAGCAGCTTAGCGCCTCTAGCGGGGGGGCATAATGAGCAGTTCTTC.